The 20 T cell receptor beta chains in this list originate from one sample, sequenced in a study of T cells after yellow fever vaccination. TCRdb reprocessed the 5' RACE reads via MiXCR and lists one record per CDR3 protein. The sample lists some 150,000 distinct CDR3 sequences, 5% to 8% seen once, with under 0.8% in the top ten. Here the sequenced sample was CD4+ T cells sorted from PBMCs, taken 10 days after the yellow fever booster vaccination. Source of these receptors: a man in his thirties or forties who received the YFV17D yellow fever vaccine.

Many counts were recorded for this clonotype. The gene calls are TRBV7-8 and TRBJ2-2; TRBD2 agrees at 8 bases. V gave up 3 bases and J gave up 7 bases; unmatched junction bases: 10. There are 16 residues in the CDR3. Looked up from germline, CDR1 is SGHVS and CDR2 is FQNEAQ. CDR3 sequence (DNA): TGTGCCAGCAGCTTTTCGGGCGGGAGGAAGGGCGGGGAGCTGTTTTTT. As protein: CASSFSGGRKGGELFF.

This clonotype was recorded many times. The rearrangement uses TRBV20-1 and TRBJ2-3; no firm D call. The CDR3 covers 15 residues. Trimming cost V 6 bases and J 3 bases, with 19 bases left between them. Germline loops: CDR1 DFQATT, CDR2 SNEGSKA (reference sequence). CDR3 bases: TGCAGTGCCCTCAGCTCAGTAGCACTGACAGATACGCAGTATTTT. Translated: CSALSSVALTDTQYF.

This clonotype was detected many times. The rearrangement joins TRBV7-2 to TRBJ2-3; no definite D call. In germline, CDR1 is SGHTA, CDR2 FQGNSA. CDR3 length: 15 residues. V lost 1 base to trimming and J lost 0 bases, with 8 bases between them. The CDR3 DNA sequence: TGTGCCAGCAGCTTAGAGGCGTATAGCACAGATACGCAGTATTTT. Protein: CASSLEAYSTDTQYF.

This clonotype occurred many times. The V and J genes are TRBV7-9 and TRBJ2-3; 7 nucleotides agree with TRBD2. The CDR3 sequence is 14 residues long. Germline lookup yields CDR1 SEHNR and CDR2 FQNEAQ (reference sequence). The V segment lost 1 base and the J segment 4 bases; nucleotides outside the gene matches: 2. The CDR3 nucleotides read TGTGCCAGCAGCTTAGGACTAGCTCCAGATACGCAGTATTTT. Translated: CASSLGLAPDTQYF. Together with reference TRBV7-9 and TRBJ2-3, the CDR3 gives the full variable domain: DTGVSQNPRHKITKRGQNVTFRCDPISEHNRLYWYRQTLGQGPEFLTYFQNEAQLEKSRLLSDRFSAERPKGSFSTLEIQRTEQGDSAMYLCASSLGLAPDTQYFGPGTRLTVL.

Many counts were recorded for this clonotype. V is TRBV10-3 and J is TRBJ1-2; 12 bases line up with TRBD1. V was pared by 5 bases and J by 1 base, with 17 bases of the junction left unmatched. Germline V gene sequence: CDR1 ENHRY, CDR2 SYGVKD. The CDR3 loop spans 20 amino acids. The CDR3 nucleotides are TGTGCCATCAGTAGTGAGGGGCCAACGGGACAGGGGGCCTTTAACTATGGCTACACCTTC. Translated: CAISSEGPTGQGAFNYGYTF.

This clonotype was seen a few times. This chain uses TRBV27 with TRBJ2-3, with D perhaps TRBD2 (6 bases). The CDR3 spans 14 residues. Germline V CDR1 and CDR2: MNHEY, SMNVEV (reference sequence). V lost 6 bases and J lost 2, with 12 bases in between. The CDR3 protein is CASRAGITTDTQYF. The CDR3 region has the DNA TGTGCCAGCAGAGCGGGTATCACCACAGATACGCAGTATTTT.

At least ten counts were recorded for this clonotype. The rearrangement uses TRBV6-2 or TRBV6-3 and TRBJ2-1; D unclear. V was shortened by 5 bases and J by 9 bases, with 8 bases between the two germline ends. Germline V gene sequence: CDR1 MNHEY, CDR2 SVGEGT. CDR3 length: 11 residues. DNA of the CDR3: TGTGCCAGCAGTCAGGCGATTGAGCAGTTCTTC. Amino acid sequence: CASSQAIEQFF.

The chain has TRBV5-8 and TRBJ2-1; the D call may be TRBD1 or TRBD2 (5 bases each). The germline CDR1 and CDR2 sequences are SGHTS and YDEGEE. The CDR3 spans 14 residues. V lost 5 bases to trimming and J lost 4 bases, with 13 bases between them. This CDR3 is CASRTQGEYNEQFF. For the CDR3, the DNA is TGTGCCAGCAGGACTCAAGGGGAGTACAATGAGCAGTTCTTC.

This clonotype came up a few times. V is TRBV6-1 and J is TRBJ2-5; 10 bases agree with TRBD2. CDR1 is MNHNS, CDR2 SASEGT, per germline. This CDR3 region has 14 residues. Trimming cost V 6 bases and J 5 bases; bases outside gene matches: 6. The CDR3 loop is CASSPSGSRETQYF. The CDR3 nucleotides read TGTGCCAGCAGCCCTAGCGGGAGCCGTGAGACCCAGTACTTC.

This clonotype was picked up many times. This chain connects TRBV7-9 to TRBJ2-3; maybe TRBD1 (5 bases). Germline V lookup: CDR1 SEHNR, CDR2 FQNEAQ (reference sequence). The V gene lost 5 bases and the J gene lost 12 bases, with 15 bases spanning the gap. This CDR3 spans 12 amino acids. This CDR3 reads CASSQTDSIQYF. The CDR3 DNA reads TGTGCCAGCAGCCAGACCGACAGTATCCAGTATTTT.

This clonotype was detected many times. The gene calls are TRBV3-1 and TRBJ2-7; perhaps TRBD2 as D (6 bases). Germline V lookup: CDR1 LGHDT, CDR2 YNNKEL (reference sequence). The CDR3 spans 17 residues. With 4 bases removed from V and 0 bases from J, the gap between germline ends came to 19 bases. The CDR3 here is CASSLGTSGLHSYEQYF. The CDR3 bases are TGTGCCAGCAGCCTGGGAACGAGCGGGCTGCACTCCTACGAGCAGTACTTC.

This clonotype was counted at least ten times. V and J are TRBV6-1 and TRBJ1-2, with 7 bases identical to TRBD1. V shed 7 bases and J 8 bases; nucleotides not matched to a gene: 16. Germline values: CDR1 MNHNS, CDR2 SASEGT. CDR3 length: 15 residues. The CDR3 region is CASKRAGQNWYGYTF. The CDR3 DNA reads TGTGCCAGCAAGAGAGCGGGACAGAATTGGTACGGCTACACCTTC.

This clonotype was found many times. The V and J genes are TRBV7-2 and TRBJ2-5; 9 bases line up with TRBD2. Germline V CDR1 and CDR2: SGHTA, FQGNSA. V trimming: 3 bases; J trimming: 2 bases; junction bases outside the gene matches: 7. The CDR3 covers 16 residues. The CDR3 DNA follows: TGTGCCAGCAGCTTGGGGAGCCTAGCGGGGCAAGAGACCCAGTACTTC. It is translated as CASSLGSLAGQETQYF.

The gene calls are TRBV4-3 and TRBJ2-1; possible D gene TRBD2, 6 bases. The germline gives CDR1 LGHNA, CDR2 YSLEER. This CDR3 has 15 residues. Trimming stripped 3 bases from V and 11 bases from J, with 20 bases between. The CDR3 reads CASSHRRAAGTKQFF. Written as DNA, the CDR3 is TGCGCCAGCAGCCACCGGAGGGCTGCGGGAACGAAGCAGTTCTTC.

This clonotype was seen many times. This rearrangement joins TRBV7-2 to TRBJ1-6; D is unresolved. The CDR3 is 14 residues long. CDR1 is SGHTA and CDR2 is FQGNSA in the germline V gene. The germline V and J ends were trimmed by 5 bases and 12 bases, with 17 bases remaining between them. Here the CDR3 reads CASSQTDKIGPLHF. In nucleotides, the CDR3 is TGTGCCAGCAGCCAGACGGATAAAATCGGACCCCTCCACTTT.

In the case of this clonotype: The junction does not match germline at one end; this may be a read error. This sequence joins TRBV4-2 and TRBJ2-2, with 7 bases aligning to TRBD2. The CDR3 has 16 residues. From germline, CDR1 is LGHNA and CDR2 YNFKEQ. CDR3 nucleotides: TGTGCCAGCAGCCGACAAAGCGGGATTAACACAGGGGAGCTGTTTTTT. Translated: CASSRQSGINTGELFF.

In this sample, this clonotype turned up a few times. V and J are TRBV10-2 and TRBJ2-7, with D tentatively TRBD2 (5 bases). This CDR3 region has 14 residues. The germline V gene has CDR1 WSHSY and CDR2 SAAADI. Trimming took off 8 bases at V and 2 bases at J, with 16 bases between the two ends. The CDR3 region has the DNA TGCGCCAGCCTTTCTGGCGCGGGTGCCTACGAGCAGTACTTC. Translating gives CASLSGAGAYEQYF.

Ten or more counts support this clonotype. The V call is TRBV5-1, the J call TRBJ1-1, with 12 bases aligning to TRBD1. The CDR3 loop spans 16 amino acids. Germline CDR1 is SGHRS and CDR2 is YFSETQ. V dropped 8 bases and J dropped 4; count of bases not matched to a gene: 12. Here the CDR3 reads CASRTGTGGGGTEAFF. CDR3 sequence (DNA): TGCGCCAGTCGTACCGGGACAGGGGGCGGTGGCACTGAAGCTTTCTTT.

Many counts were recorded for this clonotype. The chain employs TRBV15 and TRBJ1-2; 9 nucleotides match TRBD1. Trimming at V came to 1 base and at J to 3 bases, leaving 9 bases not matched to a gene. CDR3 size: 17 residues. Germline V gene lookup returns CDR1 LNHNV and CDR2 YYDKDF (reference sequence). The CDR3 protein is CATSRGQTGTGHYGYTF. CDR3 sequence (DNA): TGTGCCACCAGCAGAGGTCAGACCGGGACAGGGCACTATGGCTACACCTTC.

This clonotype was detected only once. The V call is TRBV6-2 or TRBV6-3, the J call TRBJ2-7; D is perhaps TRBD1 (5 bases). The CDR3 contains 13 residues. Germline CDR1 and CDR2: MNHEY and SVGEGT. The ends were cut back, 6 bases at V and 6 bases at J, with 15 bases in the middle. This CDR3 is CASRLDTVREQYF. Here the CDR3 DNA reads TGTGCCAGCAGACTGGACACGGTGCGCGAGCAGTACTTC.